The entry below describes one T cell receptor (beta chain). Time point noted: sample taken at primary tumor resection. Donors were around 70 untreated early-stage non-small cell lung cancer patients. These data come from a study of spatial heterogeneity in lung cancer. TCRdb reprocessed the 5' RACE reads with MiXCR, giving one entry per CDR3 protein. The sample records several thousand distinct CDR3 sequences, 7.8% being singletons. This material consisted of normal lung tissue next to the tumor, taken at surgery. The receptor comes from a female donor with early-stage non-small cell lung cancer.

The DNA for the CDR3 is TGCGCCAGCAGCTTGGGACAGGCGAGCTATGGCTACACCTTC. Its translation is CASSLGQASYGYTF. This chain connects TRBV5-1 to TRBJ1-2; tentatively, D is TRBD1 (6 bases). V shed 0 bases and J shed 4 bases, with 10 bases lying between them. The CDR3 consists of 14 residues. Germline V lookup: CDR1 SGHRS, CDR2 YFSETQ.